This entry features one TCR beta chain sequence. This clone's antigen is unknown. Base quality data are lacking; no much larger clone is found one base away. V is reduced by 6 bases and J by 0 bases, leaving a spacing of 14 bases between them. From cysteine to phenylalanine, the CDR3 is 14 amino acids long. The sequence is cut down to CDR3 DNA, 42 bases in frame from base 1. CDR1 is given as SQVTM and CDR2 as ANQGSEA, both from the germline V gene. This sample was included in a study of CD8+ T cells in alopecia areata (dated by TCRdb to 2017 to 2018). The study in broad terms: Treated patients were enrolled in an open-label pilot trial of oral tofacitinib at 5 to 10 mg twice daily for moderate-to-severe alopecia areata. Patients on tofacitinib were biopsied at baseline and after 4 and 24 weeks of treatment, and several of the patients also had a later scalp biopsy. In both human patients and the C3H/HeJ mouse model, the study applied high-throughput TCRbeta sequencing to look at T cell clonal expansion in alopecia areata. On the human side, TCRbeta sequencing was run on scalp tissue and on sorted CD4+ and CD8+ peripheral blood T cells from healthy controls and from alopecia areata patients with either patchy or totalis/universalis disease. Tofacitinib was given for 6 to 18 months, followed by 6 months of follow-up off drug to assess delayed response and recurrence. RNA came from the PAXgene miRNA kit for fixed scalp, the miRNeasy kit for PBMCs, and the RNeasy kit for mouse skin. Scalp clonality was compared across normal scalp (n=4), patchy alopecia areata scalp (n=8), and alopecia totalis/universalis scalp (n=8). The SALT score, which quantifies the percentage of affected scalp surface area, was used to measure disease severity in treated patients. TCRbeta CDR3 regions were amplified by immunoSEQ multiplex PCR with 35 Vbeta forward and 13 Jbeta reverse primers. What the work shows at the level of the full study, not this receptor alone: Resident alphabeta T cells in normal human skin are also sequenced, complicating scalp TCR repertoire analysis, unlike mouse skin dominated by gammadelta T cells. Compared with normal scalp, lesional scalp, particularly in alopecia totalis/universalis, had higher clonality and more expanded CD8+ clones, which suggests antigenic drive. Tofacitinib significantly decreased scalp clonality and the number of expanded CD8+ clones among the top 100 scalp clones. Shared TCR sequences between patients were less evident than in mice, which may be partly attributable to HLA diversity in the patient population. Because the treated cohort was small and had just a single nonresponder, larger studies are needed to establish links between baseline CD8+ expansion and response. Many expanded lesional clones persisted in scalp and blood during tofacitinib treatment, which may partly explain relapse after stopping treatment.

Libraries were prepared through the immunoSEQ multiplex PCR assay. RNA was extracted from all samples and reverse transcribed into cDNA as template for TCR sequencing. First-strand cDNA was synthesized using SuperScript III with a 2:1 mix of oligo-dT and random hexamers. A synthetic immune receptor repertoire was used to gauge amplification bias, and whatever bias remained was removed computationally. In the original analysis: After raw reads were preprocessed to remove errors, the CDR3 was defined following IMGT conventions as running from the conserved cysteine to phenylalanine. Clonality was computed by normalizing Shannon entropy by log2 of the number of productive unique TCRs and subtracting the result from 1. Scalp TCRbeta sequences were cross-referenced with sorted blood CD4 and CD8 repertoires so that the CD4 or CD8 identity of scalp clones could be inferred. Imported from immuneACCESS, the table was reduced by TCRdb to in-frame sequences with V and J called. These copies leave out some clones; in studies compared against another copy, an unresolved V gene accounts for under half, and the cause of the remainder is not known. The V and J calls and clone size come from that table; D and trimming were worked out from the DNA. For this sample there are 95,000 to 150,000 clones; more than 45% appear just once. The ten largest clones take up roughly 0.45% of the sample.

The time point label on this specimen signifies: roughly 27 days on oral tofacitinib. The treatment or condition label of this sample denotes: oral pan-JAK inhibitor, 5-10 mg twice daily. Lesional scalp punch biopsies and peripheral blood were obtained from alopecia areata patients. PBMCs were isolated by density centrifugation and stained for CD3, CD4 and CD8, after which CD4+ and CD8+ T cells were sorted on a FACSAria. This TCR was sampled from a human donor with alopecia areata. The V and J genes are TRBV29-1 and TRBJ1-1; perhaps TRBD1 is the D gene, with 6 bases matching. Sequencing used CD4+ T cells sorted from blood, obtained at week 4, from a patient treated with tofacitinib. The CDR3 region has the sequence CSVRKDRLNTEAFF. The nucleotide sequence is given as TGCAGCGTCCGGAAGGACAGATTGAACACTGAAGCTTTCTTT. With all but the CDR3 taken from the reference TRBV29-1 and TRBJ1-1 genes, the full variable domain is: SAVISQKPSRDICQRGTSLTIQCQVDSQVTMMFWYRQQPGQSLTLIATANQGSEATYESGFVIDKFPISRPNLTFSTLTVSNMSPEDSSIYLCSVRKDRLNTEAFFGQGTRLTVV.